The subject of this entry is one T cell receptor (beta chain). The antigen is unknown. No DNA is shown, since the ends of the CDR3 on it are uncertain; the CDR3 is the one TCRdb lists. Germline CDR1 LNHDA, CDR2 SQIVND (reference sequence). With termini counted, the CDR3 has 18 amino acids. Clones were read by immunoSEQ multiplex PCR, and TCRdb kept only the in-frame ones, dropping some. The sample records roughly 130,000 clones, more than 70% being singletons. These data come from a study of PD-1 blockade in mismatch repair-deficient tumors. On the study more broadly: All were previously treated, progressing patients with about 11 mismatch repair-deficient cancer types.

Study-level findings and limits: After pembrolizumab, tumor-resident clones rose rapidly, then generally contracted before radiologic responses.

PCR or immunohistochemistry showed mismatch repair deficiency in every enrolled patient. This TCR was sampled from an adult with mismatch repair-deficient cancer. Sequences were derived from peripheral blood, sampled approximately 69 weeks after starting pembrolizumab. The V call is TRBV19, the J call TRBJ2-3; TRBD2, the D gene given by the table, was not confirmed from the DNA. The CDR3 reads CASSGQGRAGDPTDTQYF.